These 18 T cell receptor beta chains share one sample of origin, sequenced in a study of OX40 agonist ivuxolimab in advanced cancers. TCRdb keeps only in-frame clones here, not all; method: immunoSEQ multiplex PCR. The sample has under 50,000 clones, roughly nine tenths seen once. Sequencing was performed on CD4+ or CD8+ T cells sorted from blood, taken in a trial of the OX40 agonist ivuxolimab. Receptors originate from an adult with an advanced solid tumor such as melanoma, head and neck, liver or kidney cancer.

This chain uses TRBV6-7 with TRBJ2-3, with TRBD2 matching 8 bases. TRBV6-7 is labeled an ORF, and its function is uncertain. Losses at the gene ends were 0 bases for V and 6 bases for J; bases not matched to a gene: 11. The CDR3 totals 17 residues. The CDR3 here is CASSYSKVQRETDTQYF. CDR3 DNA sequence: TGTGCCAGCAGTTACTCGAAAGTCCAGCGGGAGACTGATACGCAGTATTTT.

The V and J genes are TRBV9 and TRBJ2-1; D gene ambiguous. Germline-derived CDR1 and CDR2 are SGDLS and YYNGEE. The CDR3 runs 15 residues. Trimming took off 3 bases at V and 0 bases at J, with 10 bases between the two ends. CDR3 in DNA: TGTGCCAGCAGCGAAACGTTGCACTCCTACAATGAGCAGTTCTTC. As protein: CASSETLHSYNEQFF.

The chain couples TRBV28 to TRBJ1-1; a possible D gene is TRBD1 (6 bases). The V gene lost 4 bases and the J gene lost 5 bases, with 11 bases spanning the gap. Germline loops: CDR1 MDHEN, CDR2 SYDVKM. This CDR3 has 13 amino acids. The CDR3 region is CASSSGQRTEAFF. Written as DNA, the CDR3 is TGTGCCAGCAGTTCCGGACAGAGGACTGAAGCTTTCTTT. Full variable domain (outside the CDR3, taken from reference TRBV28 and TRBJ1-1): DVKVTQSSRYLVKRTGEKVFLECVQDMDHENMFWYRQDPGLGLRLIYFSYDVKMKEKGDIPEGYSVSREKKERFSLILESASTNQTSMYLCASSSGQRTEAFFGQGTRLTVV.

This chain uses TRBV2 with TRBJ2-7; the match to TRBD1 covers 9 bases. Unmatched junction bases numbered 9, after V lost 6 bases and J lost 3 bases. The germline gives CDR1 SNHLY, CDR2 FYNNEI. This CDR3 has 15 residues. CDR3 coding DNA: TGTGCCAGCAGAAATATTGGGACAGGGTTCTACGAGCAGTACTTC. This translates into CASRNIGTGFYEQYF.

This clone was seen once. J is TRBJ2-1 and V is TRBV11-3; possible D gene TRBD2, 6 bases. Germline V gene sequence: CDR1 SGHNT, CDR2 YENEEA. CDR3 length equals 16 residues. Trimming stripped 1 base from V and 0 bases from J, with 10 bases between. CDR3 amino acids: CASSLVPGSSYNEQFF. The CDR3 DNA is TGTGCCAGCAGCTTAGTCCCCGGGAGCTCCTACAATGAGCAGTTCTTC.

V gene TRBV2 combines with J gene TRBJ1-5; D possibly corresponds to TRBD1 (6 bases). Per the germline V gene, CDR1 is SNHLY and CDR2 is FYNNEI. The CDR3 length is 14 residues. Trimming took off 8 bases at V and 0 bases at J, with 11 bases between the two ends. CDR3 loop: CASGGQPSNQPQHF. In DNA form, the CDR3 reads TGTGCCAGCGGAGGACAGCCTAGCAATCAGCCCCAGCATTTT.

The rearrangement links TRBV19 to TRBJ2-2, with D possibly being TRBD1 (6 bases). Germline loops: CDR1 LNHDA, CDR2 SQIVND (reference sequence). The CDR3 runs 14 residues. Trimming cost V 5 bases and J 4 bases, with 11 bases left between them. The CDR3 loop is CASSPTGSTGELFF. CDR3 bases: TGTGCCAGTAGTCCCACAGGGTCCACCGGGGAGCTGTTTTTT.

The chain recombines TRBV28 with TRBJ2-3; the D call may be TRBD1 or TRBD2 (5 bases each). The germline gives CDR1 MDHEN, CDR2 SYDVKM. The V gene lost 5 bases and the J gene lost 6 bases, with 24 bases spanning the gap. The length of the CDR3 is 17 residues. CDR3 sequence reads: CASSVGLRAGRGDTQYF. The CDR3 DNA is TGTGCCAGCAGTGTCGGCCTCAGGGCCGGAAGAGGGGATACGCAGTATTTT. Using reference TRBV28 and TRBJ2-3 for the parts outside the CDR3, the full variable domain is DVKVTQSSRYLVKRTGEKVFLECVQDMDHENMFWYRQDPGLGLRLIYFSYDVKMKEKGDIPEGYSVSREKKERFSLILESASTNQTSMYLCASSVGLRAGRGDTQYFGPGTRLTVL.

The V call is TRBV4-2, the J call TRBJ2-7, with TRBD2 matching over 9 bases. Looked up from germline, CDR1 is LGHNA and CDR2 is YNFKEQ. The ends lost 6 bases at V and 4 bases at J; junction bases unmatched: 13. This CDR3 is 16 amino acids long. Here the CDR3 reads CASSQESWAGGYEQYF. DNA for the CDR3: TGTGCCAGCAGTCAGGAGTCCTGGGCGGGGGGGTACGAGCAGTACTTC.

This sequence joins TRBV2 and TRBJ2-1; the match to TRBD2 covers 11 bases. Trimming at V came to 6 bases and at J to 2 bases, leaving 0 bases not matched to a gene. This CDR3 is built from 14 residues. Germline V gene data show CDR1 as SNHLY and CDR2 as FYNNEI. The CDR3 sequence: CASRGLAAYNEQFF. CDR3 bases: TGTGCCAGCAGGGGACTAGCGGCCTACAATGAGCAGTTCTTC.

This CDR3 is CASSLRGGDTEAFF. In nucleotides, the CDR3 is TGTGCCAGCAGTTTAAGAGGGGGAGACACTGAAGCTTTCTTT. This chain uses TRBV27 with TRBJ1-1; a possible D gene is TRBD1 (6 bases). CDR3 length: 14 amino acids. Germline CDR1 reads MNHEY; CDR2 reads SMNVEV (reference sequence). The V gene lost 2 bases and the J gene lost 3 bases, with 10 bases spanning the gap.

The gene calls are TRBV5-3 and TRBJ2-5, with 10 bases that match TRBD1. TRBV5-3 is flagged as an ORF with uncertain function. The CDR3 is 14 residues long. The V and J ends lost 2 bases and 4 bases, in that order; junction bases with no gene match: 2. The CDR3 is CARSFRTGGETQYF. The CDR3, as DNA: TGTGCCAGAAGCTTCCGGACAGGGGGAGAGACCCAGTACTTC.

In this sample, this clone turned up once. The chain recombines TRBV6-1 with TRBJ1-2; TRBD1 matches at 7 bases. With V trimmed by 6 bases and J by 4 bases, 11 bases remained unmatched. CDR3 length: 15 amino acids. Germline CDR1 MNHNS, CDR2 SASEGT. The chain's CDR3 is CASSGHPGQLYGYTF. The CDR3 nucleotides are TGTGCCAGCAGCGGACACCCGGGACAGCTCTATGGCTACACCTTC.

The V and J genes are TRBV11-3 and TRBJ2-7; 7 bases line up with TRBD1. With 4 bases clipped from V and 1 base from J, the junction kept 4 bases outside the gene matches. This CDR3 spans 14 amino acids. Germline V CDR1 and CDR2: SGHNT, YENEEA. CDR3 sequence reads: CASSSRDSSYEQYF. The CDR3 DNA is TGTGCCAGCAGCTCACGGGACAGTTCCTACGAGCAGTACTTC. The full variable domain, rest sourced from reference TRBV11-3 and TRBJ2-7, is EAGVVQSPRYKIIEKKQPVAFWCNPISGHNTLYWYLQNLGQGPELLIRYENEEAVDDSQLPKDRFSAERLKGVDSTLKIQPAELGDSAVYLCASSSRDSSYEQYFGPGTRLTVT.

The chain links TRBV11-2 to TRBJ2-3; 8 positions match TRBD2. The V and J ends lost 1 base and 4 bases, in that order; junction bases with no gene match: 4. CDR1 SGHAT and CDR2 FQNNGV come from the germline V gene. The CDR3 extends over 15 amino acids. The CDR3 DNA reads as TGTGCCAGCAGCTTAGCGGGGGGGCGCCCAGATACGCAGTATTTT. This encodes CASSLAGGRPDTQYF.

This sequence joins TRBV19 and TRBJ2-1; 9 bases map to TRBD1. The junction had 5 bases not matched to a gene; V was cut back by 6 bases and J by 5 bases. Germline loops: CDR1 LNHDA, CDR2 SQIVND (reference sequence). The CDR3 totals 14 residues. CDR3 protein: CASRDRGLDNEQFF. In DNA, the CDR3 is TGTGCCAGTAGGGACAGGGGACTTGACAATGAGCAGTTCTTC.

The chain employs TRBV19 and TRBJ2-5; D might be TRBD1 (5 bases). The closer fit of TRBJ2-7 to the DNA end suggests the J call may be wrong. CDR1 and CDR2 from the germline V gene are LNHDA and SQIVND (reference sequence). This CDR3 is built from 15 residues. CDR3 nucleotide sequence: TGTGCCAGTAGTATTTCGGCAGGGTCGACCTACGAGCAGTACTTC. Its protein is CASSISAGSTYEQYF.

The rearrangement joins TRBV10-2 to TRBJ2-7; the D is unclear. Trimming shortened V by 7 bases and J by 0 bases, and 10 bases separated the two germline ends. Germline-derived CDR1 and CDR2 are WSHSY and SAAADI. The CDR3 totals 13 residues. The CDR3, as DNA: TGCGCCAGCACCGAATCAAGCTCCTACGAGCAGTACTTC. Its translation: CASTESSSYEQYF.